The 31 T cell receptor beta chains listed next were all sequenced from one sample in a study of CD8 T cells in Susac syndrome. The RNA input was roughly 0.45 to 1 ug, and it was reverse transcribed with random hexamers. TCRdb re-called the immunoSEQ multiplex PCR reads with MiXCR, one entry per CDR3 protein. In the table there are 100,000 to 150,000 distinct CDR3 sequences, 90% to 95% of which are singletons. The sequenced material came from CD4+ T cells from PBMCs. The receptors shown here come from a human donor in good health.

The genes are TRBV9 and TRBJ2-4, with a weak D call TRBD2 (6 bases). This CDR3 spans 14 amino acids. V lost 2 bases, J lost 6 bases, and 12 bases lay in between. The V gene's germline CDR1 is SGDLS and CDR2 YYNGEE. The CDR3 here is CASSVRGGGNIQYF. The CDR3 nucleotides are TGTGCCAGCAGCGTGAGGGGAGGTGGAAACATTCAGTACTTC.

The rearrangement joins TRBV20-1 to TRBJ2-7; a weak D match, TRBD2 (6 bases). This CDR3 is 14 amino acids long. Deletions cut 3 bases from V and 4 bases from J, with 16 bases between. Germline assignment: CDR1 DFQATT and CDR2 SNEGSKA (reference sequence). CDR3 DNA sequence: TGCAGTGCTAGGGGCCCGGGCGGGGATTACGAGCAGTACTTC. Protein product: CSARGPGGDYEQYF.

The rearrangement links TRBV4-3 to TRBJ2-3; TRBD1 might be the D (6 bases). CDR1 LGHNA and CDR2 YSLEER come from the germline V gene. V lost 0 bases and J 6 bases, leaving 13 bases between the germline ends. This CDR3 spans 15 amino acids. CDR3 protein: CASSQEFLGADTQYF. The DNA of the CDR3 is TGCGCCAGCAGCCAAGAATTTTTGGGGGCTGATACGCAGTATTTT.

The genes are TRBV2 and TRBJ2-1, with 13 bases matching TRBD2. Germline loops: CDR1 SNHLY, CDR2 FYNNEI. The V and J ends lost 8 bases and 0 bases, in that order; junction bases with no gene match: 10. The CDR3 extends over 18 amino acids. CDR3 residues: CASAAGLAGALSYNEQFF. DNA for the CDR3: TGTGCCAGCGCCGCCGGACTAGCGGGAGCGCTCTCCTACAATGAGCAGTTCTTC.

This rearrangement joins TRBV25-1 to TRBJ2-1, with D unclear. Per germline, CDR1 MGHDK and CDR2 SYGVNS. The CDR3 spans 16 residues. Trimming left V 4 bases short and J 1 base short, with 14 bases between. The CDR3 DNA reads TGTGCCAGCAGTGGATATACAAGTCCTTCCTACAATGAGCAGTTCTTC. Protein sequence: CASSGYTSPSYNEQFF.

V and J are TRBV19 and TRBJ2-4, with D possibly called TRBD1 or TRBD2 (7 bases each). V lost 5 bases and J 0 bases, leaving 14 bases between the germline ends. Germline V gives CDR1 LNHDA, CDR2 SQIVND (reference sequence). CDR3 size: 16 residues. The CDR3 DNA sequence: TGTGCCAGTAGTCCCAGGGGGGGACTAGCCAAAAACATTCAGTACTTC. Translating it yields CASSPRGGLAKNIQYF.

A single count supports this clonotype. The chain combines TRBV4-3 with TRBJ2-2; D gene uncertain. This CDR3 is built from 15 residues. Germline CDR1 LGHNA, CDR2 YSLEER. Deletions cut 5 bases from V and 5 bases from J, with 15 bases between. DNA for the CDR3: TGCGCCAGCAGCTTCGAACTTTTGGGGACCGGGGAGCTGTTTTTT. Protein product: CASSFELLGTGELFF.

CDR3 sequence reads: CASSQVEYEQYF. The CDR3 nucleotides read TGTGCCAGCAGCCAGGTGGAGTACGAGCAGTACTTC. The V call is TRBV3-1, the J call TRBJ2-7, with no clear D. Germline V gene sequence: CDR1 LGHDT, CDR2 YNNKEL (reference sequence). The V and J ends lost 3 bases and 4 bases respectively, with 7 bases between them. There are 12 residues in the CDR3.

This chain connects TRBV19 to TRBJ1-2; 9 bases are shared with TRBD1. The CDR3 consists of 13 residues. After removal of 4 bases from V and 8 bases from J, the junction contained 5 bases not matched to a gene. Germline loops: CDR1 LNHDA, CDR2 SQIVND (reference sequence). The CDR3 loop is CASSTGTGYGYTF. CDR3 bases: TGTGCCAGTAGTACCGGGACAGGGTACGGCTACACCTTC.

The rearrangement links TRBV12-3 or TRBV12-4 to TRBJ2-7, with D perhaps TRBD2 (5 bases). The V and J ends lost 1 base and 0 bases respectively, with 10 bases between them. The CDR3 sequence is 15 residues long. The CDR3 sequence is CASSLEGTSSYEQYF. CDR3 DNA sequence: TGTGCCAGCAGTTTAGAGGGAACTAGCTCCTACGAGCAGTACTTC.

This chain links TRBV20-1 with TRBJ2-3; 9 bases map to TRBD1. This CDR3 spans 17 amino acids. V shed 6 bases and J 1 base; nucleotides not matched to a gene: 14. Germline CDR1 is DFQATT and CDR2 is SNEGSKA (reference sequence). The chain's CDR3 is CSARPRTGEKGTDTQYF. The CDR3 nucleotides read TGCAGTGCCAGACCCCGGACAGGGGAGAAGGGCACAGATACGCAGTATTTT.

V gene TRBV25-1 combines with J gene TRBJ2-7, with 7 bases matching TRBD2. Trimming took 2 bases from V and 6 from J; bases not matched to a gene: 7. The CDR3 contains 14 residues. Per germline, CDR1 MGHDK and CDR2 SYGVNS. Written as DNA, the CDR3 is TGTGCCAGCAGTGAACCGGGGGGACTTGGCGAGCAGTACTTC. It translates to CASSEPGGLGEQYF.

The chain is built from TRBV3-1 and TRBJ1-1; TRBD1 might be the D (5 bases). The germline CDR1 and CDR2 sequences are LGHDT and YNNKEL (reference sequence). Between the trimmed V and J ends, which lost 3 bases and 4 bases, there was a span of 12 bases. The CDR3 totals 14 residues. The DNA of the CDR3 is TGTGCCAGCAGCCAGGGCCCGGGGGGCACTGAAGCTTTCTTT. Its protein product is CASSQGPGGTEAFF.

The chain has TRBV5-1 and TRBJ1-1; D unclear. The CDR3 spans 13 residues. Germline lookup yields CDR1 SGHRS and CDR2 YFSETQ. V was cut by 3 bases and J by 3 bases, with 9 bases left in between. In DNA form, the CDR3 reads TGCGCCAGCAGCTCTCGGTGGGACACTGAAGCTTTCTTT. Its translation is CASSSRWDTEAFF. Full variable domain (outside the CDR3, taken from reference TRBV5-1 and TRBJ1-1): KAGVTQTPRYLIKTRGQQVTLSCSPISGHRSVSWYQQTPGQGLQFLFEYFSETQRNKGNFPGRFSGRQFSNSRSEMNVSTLELGDSALYLCASSSRWDTEAFFGQGTRLTVV.

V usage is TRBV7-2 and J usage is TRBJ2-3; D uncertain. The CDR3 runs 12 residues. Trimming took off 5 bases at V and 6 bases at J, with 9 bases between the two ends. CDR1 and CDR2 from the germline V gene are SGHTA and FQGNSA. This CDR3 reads CASSPPGDTQYF. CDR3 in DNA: TGTGCCAGCAGCCCCCCTGGGGATACGCAGTATTTT.

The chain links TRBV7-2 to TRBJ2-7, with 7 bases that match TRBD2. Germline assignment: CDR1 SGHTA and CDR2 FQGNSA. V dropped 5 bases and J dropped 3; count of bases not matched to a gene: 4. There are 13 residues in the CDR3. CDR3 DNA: TGTGCCAGCAGCGGCTGGACTAGCTACGAGCAGTACTTC. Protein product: CASSGWTSYEQYF.

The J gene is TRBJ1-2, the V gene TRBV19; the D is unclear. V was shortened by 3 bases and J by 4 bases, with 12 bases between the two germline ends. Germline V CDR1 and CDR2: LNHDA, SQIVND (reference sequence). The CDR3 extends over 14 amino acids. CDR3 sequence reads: CASSIRSRIYGYTF. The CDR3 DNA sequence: TGTGCCAGTAGTATTAGGTCGAGAATCTATGGCTACACCTTC.

The CDR3, as DNA: TGTGCCAGCAGCTTAGCAGGGACAGGGTTCGGCTGGGCTGTGAAACTGTTTTTT. This codes for CASSLAGTGFGWAVKLFF. This rearrangement joins TRBV7-2 to TRBJ1-4, with TRBD1 matching 9 bases. The ends lost 0 bases at V and 11 bases at J; junction bases unmatched: 16. The CDR3 consists of 18 residues. The germline V gene has CDR1 SGHTA and CDR2 FQGNSA.

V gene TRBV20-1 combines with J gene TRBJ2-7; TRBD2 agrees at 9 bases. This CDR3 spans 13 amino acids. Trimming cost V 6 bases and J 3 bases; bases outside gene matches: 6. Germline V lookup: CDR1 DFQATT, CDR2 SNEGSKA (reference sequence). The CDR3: CSANLAGYYEQYF. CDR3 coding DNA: TGCAGTGCAAACCTAGCGGGATACTACGAGCAGTACTTC.

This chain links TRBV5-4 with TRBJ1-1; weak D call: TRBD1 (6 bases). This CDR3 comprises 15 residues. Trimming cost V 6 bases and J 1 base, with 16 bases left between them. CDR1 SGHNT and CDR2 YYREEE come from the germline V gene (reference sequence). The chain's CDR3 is CASTPQGNRNTEAFF. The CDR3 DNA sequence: TGTGCCAGCACCCCACAGGGTAATAGGAACACTGAAGCTTTCTTT.

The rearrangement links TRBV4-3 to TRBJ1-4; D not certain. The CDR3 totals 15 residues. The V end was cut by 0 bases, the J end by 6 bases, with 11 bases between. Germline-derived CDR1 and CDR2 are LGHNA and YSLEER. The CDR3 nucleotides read TGCGCCAGCAGCCAAGATGTCCGGGAGTATGAAAAACTGTTTTTT. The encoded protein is CASSQDVREYEKLFF.

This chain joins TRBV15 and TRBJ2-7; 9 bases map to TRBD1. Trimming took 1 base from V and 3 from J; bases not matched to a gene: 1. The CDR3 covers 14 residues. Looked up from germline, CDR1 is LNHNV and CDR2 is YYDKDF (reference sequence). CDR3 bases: TGTGCCACCAGCAGAGGACAGGGGGTCTACGAGCAGTACTTC. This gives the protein CATSRGQGVYEQYF.

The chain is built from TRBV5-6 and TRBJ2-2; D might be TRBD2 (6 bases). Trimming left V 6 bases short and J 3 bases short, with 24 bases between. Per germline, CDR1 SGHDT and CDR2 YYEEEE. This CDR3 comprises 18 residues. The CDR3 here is CASTPFGGWASDTGELFF. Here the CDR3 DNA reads TGTGCCAGCACCCCCTTTGGGGGGTGGGCCTCGGACACCGGGGAGCTGTTTTTT.

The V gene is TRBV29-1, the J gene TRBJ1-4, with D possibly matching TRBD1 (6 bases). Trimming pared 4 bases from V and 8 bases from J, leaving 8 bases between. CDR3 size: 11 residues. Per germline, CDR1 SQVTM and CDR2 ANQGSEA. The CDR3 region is CSVGDNEKLFF. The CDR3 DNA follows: TGCAGCGTTGGGGACAACGAAAAACTGTTTTTT.

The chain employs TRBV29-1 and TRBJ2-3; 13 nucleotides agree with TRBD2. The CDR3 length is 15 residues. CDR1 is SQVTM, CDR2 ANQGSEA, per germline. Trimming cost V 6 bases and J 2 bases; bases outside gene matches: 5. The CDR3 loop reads CSVRGLAGVTDTQYF. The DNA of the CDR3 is TGCAGCGTCCGAGGACTAGCGGGAGTCACAGATACGCAGTATTTT.

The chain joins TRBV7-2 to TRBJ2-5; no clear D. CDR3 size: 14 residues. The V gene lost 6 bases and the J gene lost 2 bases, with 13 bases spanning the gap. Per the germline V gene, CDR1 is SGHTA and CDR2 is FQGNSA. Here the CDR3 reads CASRYPGQQETQYF. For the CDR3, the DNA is TGTGCCAGCAGGTACCCTGGCCAGCAAGAGACCCAGTACTTC.

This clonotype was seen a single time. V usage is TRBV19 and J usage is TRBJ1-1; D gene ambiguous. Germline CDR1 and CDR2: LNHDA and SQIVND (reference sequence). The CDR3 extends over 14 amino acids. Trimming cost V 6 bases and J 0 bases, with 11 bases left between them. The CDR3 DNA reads TGTGCCAGTAGACTTGTCGGGATGAACACTGAAGCTTTCTTT. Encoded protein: CASRLVGMNTEAFF. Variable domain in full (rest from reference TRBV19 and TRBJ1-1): DGGITQSPKYLFRKEGQNVTLSCEQNLNHDAMYWYRQDPGQGLRLIYYSQIVNDFQKGDIAEGYSVSREKKESFPLTVTSAQKNPTAFYLCASRLVGMNTEAFFGQGTRLTVV.

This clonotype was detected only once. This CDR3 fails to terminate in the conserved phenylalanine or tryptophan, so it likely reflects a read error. The CDR3 DNA reads as TGTGCCAGCAGCAGTCGGCAGGGAGGAGGAAACACTGAAGCTTTCTGT. Protein product: CASSSRQGGGNTEAFC. The chain employs TRBV7-2 and TRBJ1-1, with D tentatively TRBD1 (5 bases). V dropped 5 bases and J dropped 2 bases, with 18 bases sitting between them. Germline values: CDR1 SGHTA, CDR2 FQGNSA. The CDR3 totals 16 residues.

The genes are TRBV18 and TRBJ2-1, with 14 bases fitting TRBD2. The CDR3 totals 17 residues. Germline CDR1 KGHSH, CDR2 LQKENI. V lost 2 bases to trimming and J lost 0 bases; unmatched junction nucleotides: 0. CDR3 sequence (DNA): TGTGCCAGCTCACCAGGGACTAGCGGGAGCTCCTACAATGAGCAGTTCTTC. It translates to CASSPGTSGSSYNEQFF.

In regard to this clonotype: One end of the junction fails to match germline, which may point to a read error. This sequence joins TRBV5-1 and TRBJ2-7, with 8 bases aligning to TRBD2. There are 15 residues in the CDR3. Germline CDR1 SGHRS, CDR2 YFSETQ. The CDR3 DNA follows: TGCGCCAGCAGCTTGACGGGAGGGGACACCTACGAACAGTACTTC. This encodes CASSLTGGDTYEQYF.

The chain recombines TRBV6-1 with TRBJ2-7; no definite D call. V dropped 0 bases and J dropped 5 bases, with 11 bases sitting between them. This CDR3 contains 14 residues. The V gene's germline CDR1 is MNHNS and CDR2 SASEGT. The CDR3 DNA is TGTGCCAGCAGTGAAGCAGGCAACATCGACGAGCAGTACTTC. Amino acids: CASSEAGNIDEQYF.